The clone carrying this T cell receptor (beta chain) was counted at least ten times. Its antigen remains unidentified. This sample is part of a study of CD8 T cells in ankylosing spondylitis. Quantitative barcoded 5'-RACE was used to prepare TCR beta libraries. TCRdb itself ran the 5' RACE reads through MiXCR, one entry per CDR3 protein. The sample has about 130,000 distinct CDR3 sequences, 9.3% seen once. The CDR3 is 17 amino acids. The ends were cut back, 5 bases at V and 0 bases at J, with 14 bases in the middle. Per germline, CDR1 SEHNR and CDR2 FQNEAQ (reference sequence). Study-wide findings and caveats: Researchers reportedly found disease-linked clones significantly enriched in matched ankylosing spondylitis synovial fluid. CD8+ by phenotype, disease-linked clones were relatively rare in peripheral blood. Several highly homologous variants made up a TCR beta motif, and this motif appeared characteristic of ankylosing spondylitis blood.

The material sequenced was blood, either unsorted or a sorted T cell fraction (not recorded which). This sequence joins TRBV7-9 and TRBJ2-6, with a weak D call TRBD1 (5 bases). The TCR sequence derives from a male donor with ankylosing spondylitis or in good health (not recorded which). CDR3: CASSPTPQGSGANVLTF. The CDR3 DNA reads TGTGCCAGCAGCCCAACCCCTCAGGGCTCTGGGGCCAACGTCCTGACTTTC. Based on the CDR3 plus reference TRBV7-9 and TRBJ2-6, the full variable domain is DTGVSQNPRHKITKRGQNVTFRCDPISEHNRLYWYRQTLGQGPEFLTYFQNEAQLEKSRLLSDRFSAERPKGSFSTLEIQRTEQGDSAMYLCASSPTPQGSGANVLTFGAGSRLTVL.